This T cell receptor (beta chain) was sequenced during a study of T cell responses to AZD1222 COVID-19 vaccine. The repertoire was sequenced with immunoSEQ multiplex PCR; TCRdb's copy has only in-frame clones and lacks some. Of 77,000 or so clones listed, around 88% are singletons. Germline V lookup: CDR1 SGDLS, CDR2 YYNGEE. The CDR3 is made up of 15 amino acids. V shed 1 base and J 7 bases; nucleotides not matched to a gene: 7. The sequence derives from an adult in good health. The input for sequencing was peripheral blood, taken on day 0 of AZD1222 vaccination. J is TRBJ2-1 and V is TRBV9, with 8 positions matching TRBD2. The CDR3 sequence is CASSVSSGIGNEQFF. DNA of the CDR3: TGTGCCAGCAGCGTAAGTAGCGGGATAGGAAATGAGCAGTTCTTC.